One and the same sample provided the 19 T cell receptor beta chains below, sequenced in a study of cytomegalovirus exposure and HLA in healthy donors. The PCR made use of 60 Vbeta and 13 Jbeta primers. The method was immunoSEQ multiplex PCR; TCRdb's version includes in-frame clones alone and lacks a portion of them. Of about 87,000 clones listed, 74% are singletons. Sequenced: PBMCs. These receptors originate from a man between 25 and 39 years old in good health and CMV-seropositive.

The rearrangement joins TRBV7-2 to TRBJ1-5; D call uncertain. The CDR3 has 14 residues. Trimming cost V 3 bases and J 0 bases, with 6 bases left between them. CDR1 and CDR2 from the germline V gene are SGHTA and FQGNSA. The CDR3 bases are TGTGCCAGCAGCTTGAGGAGTAGCAATCAGCCCCAGCATTTT. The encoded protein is CASSLRSSNQPQHF.

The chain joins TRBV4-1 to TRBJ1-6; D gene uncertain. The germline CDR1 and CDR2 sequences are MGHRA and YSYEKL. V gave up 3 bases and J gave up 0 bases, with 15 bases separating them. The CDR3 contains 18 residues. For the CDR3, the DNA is TGCGCCAGCAGCCAGTACGCAGCGTCCCGCTCCTATAATTCACCCCTCCACTTT. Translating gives CASSQYAASRSYNSPLHF.

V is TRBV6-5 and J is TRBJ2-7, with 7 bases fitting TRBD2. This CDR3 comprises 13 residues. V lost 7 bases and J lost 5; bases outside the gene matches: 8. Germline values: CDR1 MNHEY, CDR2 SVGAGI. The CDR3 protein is CASKKSGTDEQYF. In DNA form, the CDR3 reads TGTGCCAGCAAAAAAAGCGGGACCGACGAGCAGTACTTC.

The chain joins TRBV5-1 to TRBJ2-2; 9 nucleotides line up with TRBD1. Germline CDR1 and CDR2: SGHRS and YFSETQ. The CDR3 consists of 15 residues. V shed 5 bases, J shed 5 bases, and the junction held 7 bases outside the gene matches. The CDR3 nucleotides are TGCGCCAGCAGTACACAGGGGGCTGGAACCGGGGAGCTGTTTTTT. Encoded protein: CASSTQGAGTGELFF. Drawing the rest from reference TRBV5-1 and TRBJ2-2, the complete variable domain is KAGVTQTPRYLIKTRGQQVTLSCSPISGHRSVSWYQQTPGQGLQFLFEYFSETQRNKGNFPGRFSGRQFSNSRSEMNVSTLELGDSALYLCASSTQGAGTGELFFGEGSRLTVL.

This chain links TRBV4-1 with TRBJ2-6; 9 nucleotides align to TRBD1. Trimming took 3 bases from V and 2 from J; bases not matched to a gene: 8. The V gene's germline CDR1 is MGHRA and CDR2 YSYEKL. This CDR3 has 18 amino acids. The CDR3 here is CASSQADRGAPGANVLTF. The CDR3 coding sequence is TGCGCCAGCAGCCAGGCGGACAGGGGCGCCCCTGGGGCCAACGTCCTGACTTTC.

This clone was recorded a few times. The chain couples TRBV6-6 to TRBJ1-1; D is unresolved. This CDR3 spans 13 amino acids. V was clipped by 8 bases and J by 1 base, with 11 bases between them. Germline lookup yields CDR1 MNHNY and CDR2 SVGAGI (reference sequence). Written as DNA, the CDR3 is TGTGCCAGCTGGGAGACACGGAACACTGAAGCTTTCTTT. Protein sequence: CASWETRNTEAFF.

The CDR3 DNA is TGTGCCAGTCGGACAGGGACGAACACCGGGGAGCTGTTTTTT. Encoded protein: CASRTGTNTGELFF. The V and J genes are TRBV19 and TRBJ2-2, with TRBD1 matching over 8 bases. Germline-derived CDR1 and CDR2 are LNHDA and SQIVND (reference sequence). There are 14 residues in the CDR3. The J segment lost 0 bases and the V segment lost 8 bases, leaving 2 bases of the junction unmatched. Using reference TRBV19 and TRBJ2-2 for the parts outside the CDR3, the full variable domain is DGGITQSPKYLFRKEGQNVTLSCEQNLNHDAMYWYRQDPGQGLRLIYYSQIVNDFQKGDIAEGYSVSREKKESFPLTVTSAQKNPTAFYLCASRTGTNTGELFFGEGSRLTVL.

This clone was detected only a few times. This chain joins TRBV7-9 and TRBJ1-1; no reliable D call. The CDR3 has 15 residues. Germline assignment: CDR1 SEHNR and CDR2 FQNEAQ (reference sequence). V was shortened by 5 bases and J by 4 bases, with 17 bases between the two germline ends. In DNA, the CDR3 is TGTGCCAGCAGCCTAGAGACACTTTATACCACTGAAGCTTTCTTT. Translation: CASSLETLYTTEAFF. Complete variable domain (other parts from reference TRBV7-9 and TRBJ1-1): DTGVSQNPRHKITKRGQNVTFRCDPISEHNRLYWYRQTLGQGPEFLTYFQNEAQLEKSRLLSDRFSAERPKGSFSTLEIQRTEQGDSAMYLCASSLETLYTTEAFFGQGTRLTVV.

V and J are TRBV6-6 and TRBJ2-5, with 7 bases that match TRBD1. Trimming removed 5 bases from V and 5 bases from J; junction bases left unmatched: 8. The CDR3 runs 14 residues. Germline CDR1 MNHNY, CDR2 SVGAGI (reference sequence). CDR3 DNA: TGTGCCAGCAGTCCACCACAGGGGATGGAGACCCAGTACTTC. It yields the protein CASSPPQGMETQYF.

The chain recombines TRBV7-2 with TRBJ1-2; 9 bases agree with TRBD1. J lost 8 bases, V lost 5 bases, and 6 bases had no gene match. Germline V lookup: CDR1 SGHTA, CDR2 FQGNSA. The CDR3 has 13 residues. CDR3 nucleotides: TGTGCCAGCAGCCTCGACAGGGGGGTAGGCTACACCTTC. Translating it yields CASSLDRGVGYTF.

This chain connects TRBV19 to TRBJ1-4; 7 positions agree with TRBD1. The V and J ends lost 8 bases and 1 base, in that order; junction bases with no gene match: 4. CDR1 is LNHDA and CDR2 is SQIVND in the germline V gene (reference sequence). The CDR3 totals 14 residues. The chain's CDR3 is CASGNRGTNEKLFF. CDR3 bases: TGTGCCAGTGGAAACAGGGGAACTAATGAAAAACTGTTTTTT.

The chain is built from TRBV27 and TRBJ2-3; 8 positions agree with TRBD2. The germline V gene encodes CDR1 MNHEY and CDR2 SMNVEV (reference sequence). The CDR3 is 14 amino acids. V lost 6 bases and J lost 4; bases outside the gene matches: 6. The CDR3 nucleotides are TGTGCCAGCAGACTAGCGGAAGTTCCAGATACGCAGTATTTT. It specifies CASRLAEVPDTQYF.

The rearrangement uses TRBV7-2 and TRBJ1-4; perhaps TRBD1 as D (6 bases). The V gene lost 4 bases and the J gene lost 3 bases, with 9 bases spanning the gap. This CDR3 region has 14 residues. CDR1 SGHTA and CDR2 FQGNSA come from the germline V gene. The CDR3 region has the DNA TGTGCCAGCAGCTCGGACAGCGCTAATGAAAAACTGTTTTTT. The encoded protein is CASSSDSANEKLFF. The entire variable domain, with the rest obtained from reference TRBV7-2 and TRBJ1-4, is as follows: GAGVSQSPSNKVTEKGKDVELRCDPISGHTALYWYRQSLGQGLEFLIYFQGNSAPDKSGLPSDRFSAERTGGSVSTLTIQRTQQEDSAVYLCASSSDSANEKLFFGSGTQLSVL.

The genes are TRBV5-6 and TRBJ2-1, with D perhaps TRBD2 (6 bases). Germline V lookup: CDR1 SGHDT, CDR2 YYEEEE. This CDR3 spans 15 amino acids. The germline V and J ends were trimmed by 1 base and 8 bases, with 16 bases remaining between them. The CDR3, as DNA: TGTGCCAGCAGCTTGTTAGGGTCCGGAGGGCATGAGCAGTTCTTC. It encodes CASSLLGSGGHEQFF.

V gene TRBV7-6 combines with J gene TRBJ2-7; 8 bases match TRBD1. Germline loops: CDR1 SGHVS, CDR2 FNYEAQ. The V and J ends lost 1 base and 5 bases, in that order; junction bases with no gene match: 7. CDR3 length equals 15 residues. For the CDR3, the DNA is TGTGCCAGCAGCTTAGATCAGGGGGCGTCCGACGAGCAGTACTTC. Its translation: CASSLDQGASDEQYF.

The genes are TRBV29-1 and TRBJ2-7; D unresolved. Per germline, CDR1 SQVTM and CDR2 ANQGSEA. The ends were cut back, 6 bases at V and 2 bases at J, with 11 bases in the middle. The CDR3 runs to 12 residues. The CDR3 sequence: CSVRQATYEQYF. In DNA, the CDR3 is TGCAGCGTACGGCAGGCGACCTACGAGCAGTACTTC.

CDR3 protein: CASSQPSQGDTQYF. The DNA of the CDR3 is TGTGCCAGCAGCCAACCCTCACAGGGGGATACGCAGTATTTT. The chain links TRBV4-2 to TRBJ2-3; TRBD1 aligns across 7 bases. CDR3 length: 14 amino acids. Germline-derived CDR1 and CDR2 are LGHNA and YNFKEQ. V shed 2 bases, J shed 6 bases, and the junction held 5 bases outside the gene matches.

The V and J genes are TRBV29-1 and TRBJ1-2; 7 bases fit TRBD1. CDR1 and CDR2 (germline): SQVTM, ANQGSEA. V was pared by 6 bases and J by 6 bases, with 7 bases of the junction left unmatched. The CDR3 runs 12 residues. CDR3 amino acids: CSVTGTQNGYTF. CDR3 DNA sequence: TGCAGCGTGACAGGGACCCAGAATGGCTACACCTTC.

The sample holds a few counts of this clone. The chain's CDR3 is CAWSVGARNEQFF. The CDR3 DNA reads TGTGCCTGGAGTGTAGGGGCACGCAATGAGCAGTTCTTC. The chain carries TRBV30 and TRBJ2-1; tentative D call: TRBD1 (5 bases). CDR3 length: 13 amino acids. Germline loops: CDR1 GTSNPN, CDR2 SVGIG (reference sequence). V lost 0 bases, J lost 6 bases, and 9 bases lay in between.